This TCR beta chain was recovered during a study of OX40 agonist ivuxolimab in advanced cancers. Only in-frame clones appear in the TCRdb table, and some are missing; sequencing was by immunoSEQ multiplex PCR. This table holds 49,000 or so clones, 80% to 90% found once. Study observations and caveats: Among the lowest peripheral clonal expansion occurred in 0.1-3.0 mg/kg partial responders.

Germline CDR1 MGHDK, CDR2 SYGVNS. V lost 4 bases and J lost 5; bases outside the gene matches: 11. This CDR3 comprises 15 residues. Concerning this clone itself: The antigen is unknown.

V gene TRBV25-1 combines with J gene TRBJ2-7, with 7 bases identical to TRBD1. This receptor was taken from an adult with an advanced solid tumor such as melanoma, head and neck, liver or kidney cancer. Sequenced material: CD4+ or CD8+ T cells sorted from blood, taken in a trial of the OX40 agonist ivuxolimab. Here the CDR3 DNA reads TGTGCCAGCAGTGGAAGGGGGCGGCTCGGGAACGAGCAGTACTTC. It encodes CASSGRGRLGNEQYF.